The 7 T cell receptor beta chains below were found in one sample sequenced in a study of T cell responses to AZD1222 COVID-19 vaccine. TCRdb's copy holds only in-frame clones and misses some; the assay was immunoSEQ multiplex PCR. This sample has about 46,000 clones, with 85% to 90% found just once. The starting material was peripheral blood, obtained 28 days after the second AZD1222 dose. The receptors derive from an adult who received the AZD1222 COVID-19 vaccine.

The chain recombines TRBV19 with TRBJ1-5; D is possibly TRBD1 (6 bases). Trimming left V 0 bases short and J 4 bases short, with 7 bases between. From germline, CDR1 is LNHDA and CDR2 SQIVND (reference sequence). The CDR3 contains 14 residues. CDR3 loop: CASSIERGNQPQHF. The CDR3 DNA is TGTGCCAGTAGTATAGAAAGGGGGAATCAGCCCCAGCATTTT.

The V call is TRBV6-5, the J call TRBJ2-5; D perhaps matches TRBD2 (6 bases). Trimming stripped 2 bases from V and 4 bases from J, with 14 bases between. This CDR3 has 15 amino acids. The germline V gene encodes CDR1 MNHEY and CDR2 SVGAGI. The CDR3 DNA is TGTGCCAGCAGTTACAGACTAGTCTCTCCAGAGACCCAGTACTTC. Translated: CASSYRLVSPETQYF.

This sequence joins TRBV27 and TRBJ2-7; D is possibly TRBD1 (6 bases). Germline V lookup: CDR1 MNHEY, CDR2 SMNVEV (reference sequence). This CDR3 is built from 14 residues. Trimming shortened V by 7 bases and J by 2 bases, and 15 bases separated the two germline ends. The CDR3 sequence: CASKAAGVTYEQYF. The CDR3 nucleotides are TGTGCCAGCAAGGCGGCAGGGGTTACCTACGAGCAGTACTTC.

The chain is built from TRBV7-9 and TRBJ2-2; TRBD2 matches 11 bases. The CDR3 has 16 amino acids. Trimming cost V 5 bases and J 3 bases; bases outside gene matches: 5. From germline, CDR1 is SEHNR and CDR2 FQNEAQ (reference sequence). In DNA form, the CDR3 reads TGTGCCAGCAGCACAACTAGCGGGAGTTACACCGGGGAGCTGTTTTTT. Amino acids: CASSTTSGSYTGELFF.

J is TRBJ2-1 and V is TRBV5-1; D possibly matches TRBD1 or TRBD2 (5 bases each). V was clipped by 3 bases and J by 5 bases, with 15 bases between them. This CDR3 has 15 residues. Germline values: CDR1 SGHRS, CDR2 YFSETQ. CDR3 nucleotides: TGCGCCAGCAGCTCCGGCTGGGACGGAAACAATGAGCAGTTCTTC. Its protein is CASSSGWDGNNEQFF.

The CDR3 here is CASGGVPDGPQHF. For the CDR3, the DNA is TGTGCCAGCGGAGGGGTGCCCGATGGGCCCCAGCATTTT. The chain couples TRBV5-5 to TRBJ1-5, with a possible D match to TRBD1 (5 bases). CDR3 length: 13 amino acids. V dropped 7 bases and J dropped 9 bases, with 17 bases sitting between them. CDR1 is SGHKS, CDR2 YYEKEE, per germline (reference sequence).

This clone was detected only a few times. CDR3 in amino acids: CASSPMTNPYSNQPQHF. Here the CDR3 DNA reads TGTGCCAGCAGCCCCATGACCAATCCCTATAGCAATCAGCCCCAGCATTTT. V usage is TRBV7-2 and J usage is TRBJ1-5; D is undetermined. This CDR3 is 17 amino acids long. Germline values: CDR1 SGHTA, CDR2 FQGNSA. Deletions cut 5 bases from V and 0 bases from J, with 17 bases between.